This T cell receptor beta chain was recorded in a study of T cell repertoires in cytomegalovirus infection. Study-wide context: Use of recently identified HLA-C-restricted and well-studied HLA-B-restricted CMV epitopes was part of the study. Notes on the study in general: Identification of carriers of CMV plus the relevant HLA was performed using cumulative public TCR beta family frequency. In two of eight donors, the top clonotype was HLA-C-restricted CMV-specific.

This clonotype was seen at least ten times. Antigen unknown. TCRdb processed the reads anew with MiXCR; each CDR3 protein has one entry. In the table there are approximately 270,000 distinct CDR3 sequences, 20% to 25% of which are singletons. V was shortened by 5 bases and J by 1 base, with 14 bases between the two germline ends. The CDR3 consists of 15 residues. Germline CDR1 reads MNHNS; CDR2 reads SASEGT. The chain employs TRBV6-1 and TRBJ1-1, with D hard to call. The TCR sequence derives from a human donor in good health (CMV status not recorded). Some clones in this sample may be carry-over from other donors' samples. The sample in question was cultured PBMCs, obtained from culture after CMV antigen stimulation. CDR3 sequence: CASSSFDGRNTEAFF. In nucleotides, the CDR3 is TGTGCCAGCAGTTCCTTCGACGGACGGAACACTGAAGCTTTCTTT.